Listed below are T cell receptor beta chains from one sample, sequenced in a study of T cell responses to AZD1222 COVID-19 vaccine. Method: immunoSEQ multiplex PCR; TCRdb's copy keeps in-frame clones and lacks some. The sample has 89,000 or so clones; 70% to 90% are singletons. The input for sequencing was peripheral blood, taken 28 days after the second AZD1222 dose. The receptors were sampled from an adult who received the AZD1222 COVID-19 vaccine. Both conserved end residues are part of each CDR3. The order of the fields is V gene, J gene, clone size, CDR3 protein. Clone size is not always given. Where it is, it says once, few, many or a class for expanded clones.

v_gene: TRBV18; j_gene: TRBJ2-3; abundance: .; CDR3aa: CASSPPRTRGADTQYF
v_gene: TRBV11-2; j_gene: TRBJ1-4; abundance: .; CDR3aa: CASSNPQGAGEKLFF
v_gene: TRBV27; j_gene: TRBJ2-6; abundance: .; CDR3aa: CASNPRGLSSGANVLTF
v_gene: TRBV3-1/TRBV3-2; j_gene: TRBJ2-7; abundance: .; CDR3aa: CASSQGGGNEQYF
v_gene: TRBV28; j_gene: TRBJ2-3; abundance: .; CDR3aa: CASSPGDLGTDTQYF
v_gene: TRBV9; j_gene: TRBJ2-5; abundance: .; CDR3aa: CASSVGTGISGETQYF
v_gene: TRBV30; j_gene: TRBJ2-5; abundance: .; CDR3aa: CAWSTLELGAQYF
v_gene: TRBV7-9; j_gene: TRBJ1-2; abundance: .; CDR3aa: CASSLAGRLGYTF
v_gene: TRBV5-6; j_gene: TRBJ1-5; abundance: .; CDR3aa: CASSLGQGKITSNQPQHF
v_gene: TRBV9; j_gene: TRBJ2-1; abundance: .; CDR3aa: CASSADNEQFF
v_gene: TRBV30; j_gene: TRBJ2-2; abundance: .; CDR3aa: CAWIGDRVVGELFF
v_gene: TRBV7-9; j_gene: TRBJ2-7; abundance: .; CDR3aa: CATEGEASSYEQYF
v_gene: TRBV6-5; j_gene: TRBJ2-7; abundance: .; CDR3aa: CASSFSGTGWYEQYF
v_gene: TRBV15; j_gene: TRBJ2-5; abundance: .; CDR3aa: CATSRGGVETQYF
v_gene: TRBV2; j_gene: TRBJ1-2; abundance: once; CDR3aa: CASSDRQGNYGYTF
v_gene: TRBV19; j_gene: TRBJ1-2; abundance: .; CDR3aa: CASSIQGQTRGGYTF
v_gene: TRBV19; j_gene: TRBJ2-1; abundance: few; CDR3aa: CASSIEASGGYNEQFF
v_gene: TRBV6-5; j_gene: TRBJ2-7; abundance: .; CDR3aa: CASSYDGQQGAYEQYF
v_gene: TRBV18; j_gene: TRBJ1-4; abundance: .; CDR3aa: CASSPDQRGVNEKLFF
v_gene: TRBV4-2; j_gene: TRBJ2-2; abundance: .; CDR3aa: CASSKLAGVPLNTGELFF
v_gene: TRBV20-1; j_gene: TRBJ2-2; abundance: .; CDR3aa: CSALGGELFF
v_gene: TRBV5-1; j_gene: TRBJ2-2; abundance: .; CDR3aa: CASSPPGTASTGELFF
v_gene: TRBV18; j_gene: TRBJ2-1; abundance: .; CDR3aa: CASSQGLNNEQFF
v_gene: TRBV2; j_gene: TRBJ2-7; abundance: .; CDR3aa: CASRGSSYEQYF
v_gene: TRBV19; j_gene: TRBJ1-4; abundance: .; CDR3aa: CASSIGQGDEKLFF
v_gene: TRBV10-1; j_gene: TRBJ2-6; abundance: .; CDR3aa: CASSESGSGANVLTF
v_gene: TRBV2; j_gene: TRBJ2-1; abundance: .; CDR3aa: CASSLYNEQFF
v_gene: TRBV24-1; j_gene: TRBJ2-1; abundance: .; CDR3aa: CATSDLGLRGRGYNEQFF
v_gene: TRBV9; j_gene: TRBJ2-2; abundance: .; CDR3aa: CASSVGGAGGRYTGELFF
v_gene: TRBV12-5; j_gene: TRBJ2-1; abundance: .; CDR3aa: CASGFGRDAYNEQFF
v_gene: TRBV19; j_gene: TRBJ1-5; abundance: .; CDR3aa: CASSAPGAYSNQPQHF
v_gene: TRBV6-5; j_gene: TRBJ1-5; abundance: .; CDR3aa: CASSYSQGPNQPQHF
v_gene: TRBV6-5; j_gene: TRBJ1-2; abundance: .; CDR3aa: CASRAGTGGNYGYTF
v_gene: TRBV10-1; j_gene: TRBJ1-4; abundance: .; CDR3aa: CASSANRGPEKLFF
v_gene: TRBV28; j_gene: TRBJ1-5; abundance: .; CDR3aa: CASSSWGKGFTGDSSNQPQHF
v_gene: TRBV10-3; j_gene: TRBJ1-2; abundance: once; CDR3aa: CAIRGTADYGYTF
v_gene: TRBV6-5; j_gene: TRBJ1-1; abundance: .; CDR3aa: CASSWGGGTEAFF